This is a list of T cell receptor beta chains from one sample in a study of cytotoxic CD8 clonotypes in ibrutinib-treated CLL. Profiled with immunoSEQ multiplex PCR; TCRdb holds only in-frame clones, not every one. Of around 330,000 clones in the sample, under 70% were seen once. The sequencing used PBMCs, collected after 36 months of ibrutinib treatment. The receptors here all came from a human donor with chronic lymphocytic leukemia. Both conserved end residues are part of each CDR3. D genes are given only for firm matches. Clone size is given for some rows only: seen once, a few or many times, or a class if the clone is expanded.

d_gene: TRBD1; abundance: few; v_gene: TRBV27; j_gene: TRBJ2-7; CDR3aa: CASSSRQGPYEQYF; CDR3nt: TGTGCCAGCAGTTCCAGACAGGGGCCCTACGAGCAGTACTTC
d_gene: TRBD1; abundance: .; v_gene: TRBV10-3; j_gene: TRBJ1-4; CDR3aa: CAISQTGPANEKLFF; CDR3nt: TGTGCCATCAGCCAGACAGGGCCGGCTAATGAAAAACTGTTTTTT
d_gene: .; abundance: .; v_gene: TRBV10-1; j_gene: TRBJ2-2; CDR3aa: CASSGRNTGELFF; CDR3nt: TGCGCCAGCAGCGGGAGAAACACCGGGGAGCTGTTTTTT
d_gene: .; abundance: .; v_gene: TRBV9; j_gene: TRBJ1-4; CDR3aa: CASSAGQSEKLFF; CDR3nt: TGTGCCAGCAGCGCGGGACAAAGTGAAAAACTGTTTTTT
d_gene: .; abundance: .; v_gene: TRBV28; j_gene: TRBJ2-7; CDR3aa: CASSLSPGPTYEQYF; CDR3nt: TGTGCCAGCAGTTTATCCCCAGGGCCCACCTACGAGCAGTACTTC
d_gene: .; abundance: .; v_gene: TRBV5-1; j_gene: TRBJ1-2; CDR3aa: CASSPTGTGYTF; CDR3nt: TGCGCCAGCAGCCCGACAGGTACCGGCTACACCTTC
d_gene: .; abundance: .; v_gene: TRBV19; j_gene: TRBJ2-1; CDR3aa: CASSIFFGRSYNEQFF; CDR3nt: TGTGCCAGTAGTATATTCTTTGGTCGATCCTACAATGAGCAGTTCTTC
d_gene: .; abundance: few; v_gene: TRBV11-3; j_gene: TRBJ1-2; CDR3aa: CASSLRSYTF; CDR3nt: TGTGCCAGCAGCTTACGCAGCTACACCTTC
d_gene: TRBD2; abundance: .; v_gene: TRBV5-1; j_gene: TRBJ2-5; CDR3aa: CASSGLAGGQETQYF; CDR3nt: TGCGCCAGCAGCGGTCTAGCGGGGGGGCAAGAGACCCAGTACTTC
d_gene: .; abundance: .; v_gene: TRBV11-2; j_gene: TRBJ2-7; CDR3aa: CASSPGGYEQYF; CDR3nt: TGTGCCAGCAGCCCCGGGGGCTACGAGCAGTACTTC
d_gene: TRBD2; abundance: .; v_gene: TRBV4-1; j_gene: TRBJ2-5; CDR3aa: CASSQDGLAGGETQYF; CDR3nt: TGCGCCAGCAGCCAAGATGGACTAGCGGGGGGGGAGACCCAGTACTTC
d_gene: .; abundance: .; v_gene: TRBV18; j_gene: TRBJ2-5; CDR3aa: CASSPPGGGQETQYF; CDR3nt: TGTGCCAGCTCACCACCGGGGGGAGGCCAAGAGACCCAGTACTTC
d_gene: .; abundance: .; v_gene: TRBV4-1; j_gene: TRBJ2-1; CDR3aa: CASSRGALYNEQFF; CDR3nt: TGCGCCAGCAGCCGGGGAGCACTTTACAATGAGCAGTTCTTC
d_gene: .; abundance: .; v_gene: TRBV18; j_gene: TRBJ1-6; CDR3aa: CASSPPGQGNSPLHF; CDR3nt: TGTGCCAGCTCACCGCCGGGACAAGGAAATTCACCCCTCCACTTT
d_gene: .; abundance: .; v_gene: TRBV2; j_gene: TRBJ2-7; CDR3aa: CASLIQGYEQYF; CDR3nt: TGTGCCAGCCTTATACAGGGCTACGAGCAGTACTTC
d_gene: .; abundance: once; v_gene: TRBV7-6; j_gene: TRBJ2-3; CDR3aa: CASSLLGGEGTDTQYF; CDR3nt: TGTGCCAGCAGTTTGTTGGGGGGAGAAGGCACAGATACGCAGTATTTT
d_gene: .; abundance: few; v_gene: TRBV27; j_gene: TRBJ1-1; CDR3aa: CASRLGLMNTEAFF; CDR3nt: TGTGCCAGCAGGTTAGGACTGATGAACACTGAAGCTTTCTTT